The 13 T cell receptor beta chains in this list originate from one sample, sequenced in a study of T cells in tumors after PD-1 blockade. The sample's time point: first of two pre-therapy site-matched biopsies roughly eight weeks apart. Some clones are missing from TCRdb's copy, which holds only in-frame ones; the method was immunoSEQ multiplex PCR. The sample has about 4,200 clones, around 73% seen once. Sequencing was performed on tumor tissue, taken before anti-PD-1 treatment. The receptors were gathered from a human donor with basal cell carcinoma.

The rearrangement joins TRBV7-8 to TRBJ2-2; tentatively, D is TRBD2 (6 bases). Trimming removed 4 bases from V and 2 bases from J, with 8 bases in between. In germline, CDR1 is SGHVS, CDR2 FQNEAQ. The CDR3 runs 14 residues. The CDR3 DNA sequence: TGTGCCAGCAGCTGGGGACTTAACACCGGGGAGCTGTTTTTT. Translated, it gives CASSWGLNTGELFF.

This sequence joins TRBV5-6 and TRBJ2-1; D is undetermined. The CDR3 consists of 13 residues. V was clipped by 3 bases and J by 5 bases, with 9 bases between them. CDR1 and CDR2 from the germline V gene are SGHDT and YYEEEE. CDR3 loop: CASSYWSDNEQFF. The CDR3 DNA is TGTGCCAGCAGCTATTGGTCTGACAATGAGCAGTTCTTC. The full variable domain, rest sourced from reference TRBV5-6 and TRBJ2-1, is DAGVTQSPTHLIKTRGQQVTLRCSPKSGHDTVSWYQQALGQGPQFIFQYYEEEERQRGNFPDRFSGHQFPNYSSELNVNALLLGDSALYLCASSYWSDNEQFFGPGTRLTVL.

The chain joins TRBV6-4 to TRBJ1-5, with D hard to call. V lost 0 bases and J lost 0, with 6 bases in between. Germline V gene sequence: CDR1 MRHNA, CDR2 SNTAGT. There are 15 residues in the CDR3. CDR3 sequence: CASSDSVDSNQPQHF. CDR3 nucleotides: TGTGCCAGCAGTGACTCGGTAGATAGCAATCAGCCCCAGCATTTT.

The V call is TRBV5-5, the J call TRBJ2-1; 9 nucleotides agree with TRBD1. Germline assignment: CDR1 SGHKS and CDR2 YYEKEE (reference sequence). Trimming at V came to 3 bases and at J to 9 bases, leaving 10 bases not matched to a gene. The CDR3 is 15 residues long. CDR3 loop: CASSSGTGYSAEQFF. In DNA form, the CDR3 reads TGTGCCAGCAGCTCCGGGACAGGGTATTCGGCTGAGCAGTTCTTC.

The chain is built from TRBV12-3 or TRBV12-4 and TRBJ1-6; perhaps TRBD1 as D (5 bases). V lost 1 base and J 8 bases, leaving 6 bases between the germline ends. CDR3 size: 13 residues. The CDR3 region is CASSLEGYSPLHF. CDR3 in DNA: TGTGCCAGCAGTTTAGAGGGGTATTCACCCCTCCACTTT.

This clone was detected a few times. This chain connects TRBV19 to TRBJ1-6, with TRBD1 identical over 8 bases. Trimming at V came to 5 bases and at J to 9 bases, leaving 6 bases not matched to a gene. This CDR3 is built from 14 residues. Per the germline V gene, CDR1 is LNHDA and CDR2 is SQIVND (reference sequence). The CDR3 protein is CASSDRGNGSPLHF. As DNA, the CDR3 is TGTGCCAGTAGTGACAGGGGAAACGGTTCACCCCTCCACTTT.

The CDR3, as DNA: TGTGCCAGCAGCCCAAGACAGTTCTACGAGCAGTACTTC. Its protein product is CASSPRQFYEQYF. The chain employs TRBV3-1 (or the pseudogene TRBV3-2) and TRBJ2-7; tentatively, D is TRBD1 (5 bases). The CDR3 has 13 residues. The V end was cut by 4 bases, the J end by 3 bases, with 10 bases between. From germline, CDR1 is LGHDT and CDR2 YNNKEL (reference sequence).

The chain has TRBV19 and TRBJ1-3; D is uncertain. Germline V gene lookup returns CDR1 LNHDA and CDR2 SQIVND (reference sequence). CDR3 length: 13 amino acids. The V and J ends lost 7 bases and 0 bases respectively, with 7 bases between them. As DNA, the CDR3 is TGTGCCAGTAAAAAAACCTCTGGAAACACCATATATTTT. Translating gives CASKKTSGNTIYF.

The chain combines TRBV7-9 with TRBJ1-2, with no clear D. CDR1 is SEHNR, CDR2 FQNEAQ, per germline (reference sequence). This CDR3 is 16 amino acids long. V lost 5 bases, J lost 4 bases, and 20 bases lay in between. The CDR3, as DNA: TGTGCCAGCAGCCCCGGTTTTGGGGTTGGTGGCTATGGCTACACCTTC. As protein: CASSPGFGVGGYGYTF. Together with reference TRBV7-9 and TRBJ1-2, the CDR3 gives the full variable domain: DTGVSQNPRHKITKRGQNVTFRCDPISEHNRLYWYRQTLGQGPEFLTYFQNEAQLEKSRLLSDRFSAERPKGSFSTLEIQRTEQGDSAMYLCASSPGFGVGGYGYTFGSGTRLTVV.

The gene calls are TRBV6-6 and TRBJ1-2; TRBD1 might be the D (6 bases). CDR1 MNHNY and CDR2 SVGAGI come from the germline V gene (reference sequence). This CDR3 region has 12 residues. The V and J ends lost 7 bases and 7 bases respectively, with 13 bases between them. The CDR3 region is CASIPRGGGYTF. The DNA for the CDR3 is TGTGCCAGCATCCCGAGGGGGGGTGGCTACACCTTC.

The V call is TRBV6-5, the J call TRBJ2-7, with TRBD2 identical over 8 bases. The V gene end was trimmed by 3 bases and the J gene end by 7 bases; junction bases not matched to a gene: 8. The germline V gene has CDR1 MNHEY and CDR2 SVGAGI. This CDR3 is 14 amino acids long. The CDR3 region has the DNA TGTGCCAGCAGTTATGCCGGGGGGGTCGAAGAGCAGTACTTC. It specifies CASSYAGGVEEQYF.

The chain uses TRBV7-6 and TRBJ2-1; TRBD2 matches at 13 bases. Germline trimming cut 2 bases from V and 9 bases from J; bases unmatched to any gene: 10. CDR3 length: 17 residues. Germline lookup yields CDR1 SGHVS and CDR2 FNYEAQ. The CDR3 reads CASSLRATSGGATEQFF. CDR3 DNA sequence: TGTGCCAGCAGCTTAAGAGCCACTAGCGGGGGGGCCACTGAGCAGTTCTTC.

J is TRBJ2-1 and V is TRBV3-1 (or the pseudogene TRBV3-2), with no clear D. V lost 1 base to trimming and J lost 4 bases, with 11 bases between them. Germline CDR1 LGHDT, CDR2 YNNKEL (reference sequence). This CDR3 spans 15 amino acids. The CDR3 loop reads CASSQAWTVYNEQFF. CDR3 DNA sequence: TGTGCCAGCAGCCAAGCCTGGACGGTGTACAATGAGCAGTTCTTC.